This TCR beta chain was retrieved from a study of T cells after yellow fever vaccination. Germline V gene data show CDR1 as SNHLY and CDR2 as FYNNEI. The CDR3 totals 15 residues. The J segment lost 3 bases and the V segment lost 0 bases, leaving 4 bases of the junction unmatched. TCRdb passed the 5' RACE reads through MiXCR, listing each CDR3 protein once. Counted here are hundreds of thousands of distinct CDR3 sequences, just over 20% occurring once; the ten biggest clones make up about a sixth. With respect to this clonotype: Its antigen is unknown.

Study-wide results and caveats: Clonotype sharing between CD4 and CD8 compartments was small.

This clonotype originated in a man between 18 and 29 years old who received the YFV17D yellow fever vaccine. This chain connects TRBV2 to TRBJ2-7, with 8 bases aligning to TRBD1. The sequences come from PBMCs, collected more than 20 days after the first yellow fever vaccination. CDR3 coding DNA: TGTGCCAGCAGTGAAGCCTGGACAGGGTTCTACGAGCAGTACGTC. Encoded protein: CASSEAWTGFYEQYV.